This is a list of T cell receptor beta chains from one sample in a study of blood T cell repertoires in COVID-19. Produced via immunoSEQ multiplex PCR; TCRdb's table is partial and in-frame only. The sample has 45,000 to 55,000 clones; over 75% are singletons. Sequences were obtained from peripheral blood. These receptors all stem from a human donor in a cohort sampled during active COVID-19. The CDR3 runs from the conserved cysteine through the conserved F or W. A D gene is named only where the DNA matches it firmly. Clone size is not always given. Where it is, it says once, few, many or a class for expanded clones.

d_call	v_call	j_call	clone_size	cdr3_aa	cdr3_nt
.	TRBV7-6	TRBJ2-1	once	CASSSPVGAGALSYNEQFF	TGTGCCAGCAGCTCACCTGTGGGGGCGGGAGCCCTCTCCTACAATGAGCAGTTCTTC
.	TRBV6-5	TRBJ1-2	.	CASTQGRTLNYGYTF	TGTGCCAGCACCCAGGGGCGGACACTAAACTATGGCTACACCTTC
.	TRBV7-2	TRBJ2-5	.	CASSPRAGREETQYF	TGTGCCAGCAGCCCCCGGGCGGGCCGGGAGGAGACCCAGTACTTC
.	TRBV2	TRBJ1-6	.	CASSRTDYYNSPLHF	TGTGCCAGCAGTCGTACGGACTACTATAATTCACCCCTCCACTTT
.	TRBV11-3	TRBJ2-1	.	CASSLGGEYNEQFF	TGTGCCAGCAGCTTAGGCGGGGAGTACAATGAGCAGTTCTTC
.	TRBV4-2	TRBJ1-6	.	CASSQGGDWGAAGSPLHF	TGTGCCAGCAGCCAAGGAGGTGACTGGGGTGCAGCGGGGTCACCCCTCCACTTT
.	TRBV5-1	TRBJ1-1	.	CASSQQSANTEAFF	TGCGCCAGCAGCCAACAGTCCGCGAACACTGAAGCTTTCTTT
TRBD1	TRBV4-2	TRBJ1-2	.	CASSSGTGFSLNYGYTF	TGTGCCAGCAGCTCCGGGACAGGGTTTTCTCTTAACTATGGCTACACCTTC
TRBD2	TRBV7-8	TRBJ2-1	.	CASSFRTSGRNEQFF	TGTGCCAGCAGCTTTCGGACTAGCGGGAGAAATGAGCAGTTCTTC
TRBD1	TRBV7-9	TRBJ2-1	once	CASSEDRIYNEQFF	TGTGCCAGCAGCGAGGACAGGATCTACAATGAGCAGTTCTTC
.	TRBV4-2	TRBJ2-5	.	CASSPRNGRHETQYF	TGTGCCAGCAGCCCCCGGAACGGCAGGCATGAGACCCAGTACTTC
.	TRBV5-1	TRBJ1-1	.	CASRMGAVVNTEAFF	TGCGCCAGCAGGATGGGAGCGGTGGTGAACACTGAAGCTTTCTTT
TRBD1	TRBV27	TRBJ1-2	.	CASKRDRVGYGYTF	TGTGCCAGCAAGAGAGACAGGGTTGGGTATGGCTACACCTTC
TRBD1	TRBV6-5	TRBJ2-2	.	CASRKGQGMTGELFF	TGTGCCAGCAGGAAGGGACAGGGTATGACCGGGGAGCTGTTTTTT
.	TRBV7-9	TRBJ1-1	.	CASSLLQGRNTEAFF	TGTGCCAGCAGCCTCCTCCAGGGGCGAAACACTGAAGCTTTCTTT
.	TRBV7-6	TRBJ2-2	.	CASSLVPRNTGELFF	TGTGCCAGCAGCTTAGTCCCTCGGAACACCGGGGAGCTGTTTTTT
.	TRBV6-2/TRBV6-3	TRBJ1-2	once	CASSYRRTTNYGYTF	TGTGCCAGCAGTTACCGACGGACAACAAACTATGGCTACACCTTC
.	TRBV9	TRBJ1-4	.	CASSVNEGGEKLFF	TGTGCCAGCAGCGTAAACGAGGGTGGTGAAAAACTGTTTTTT
TRBD2	TRBV7-3	TRBJ2-1	.	CASSLLAGLGNEQFF	TGTGCCAGCAGCTTATTAGCGGGATTGGGGAATGAGCAGTTCTTC
.	TRBV5-3	TRBJ1-2	.	CARRRRAGGQVGYGYTF	TGTGCCAGAAGGCGAAGGGCGGGGGGCCAGGTGGGTTATGGCTACACCTTC
.	TRBV5-4	TRBJ1-2	.	CASSLTGRGGFAYGYTF	TGTGCCAGCAGCTTGACGGGGAGAGGGGGTTTCGCCTATGGCTACACCTTC
.	TRBV19	TRBJ2-7	.	CASSPRDKSYEQYF	TGTGCCAGTAGTCCTCGGGACAAGTCCTACGAGCAGTACTTC
.	TRBV2	TRBJ2-1	.	CASSELGSVNNEQFF	TGTGCCAGCAGTGAACTTGGTAGCGTGAACAATGAGCAGTTCTTC
TRBD1	TRBV7-2	TRBJ2-2	.	CASSASGGNTGELFF	TGTGCCAGCAGCGCCTCAGGGGGTAACACCGGGGAGCTGTTTTTT
.	TRBV25-1	TRBJ1-1	few	CASSEIRGGTFF	TGTGCCAGCAGTGAGATCAGGGGTGGAACTTTCTTT
TRBD1	TRBV6-2/TRBV6-3	TRBJ2-1	.	CASSRDRGLYNEQFF	TGTGCCAGCAGCCGGGACAGGGGGCTTTACAATGAGCAGTTCTTC
.	TRBV2	TRBJ2-5	.	CASSQDGAGLFETQYF	TGTGCCAGCAGCCAAGACGGCGCAGGGTTATTCGAGACCCAGTACTTC
TRBD1	TRBV2	TRBJ1-5	.	CASTPAGGRGNQPQHF	TGTGCCAGCACCCCCGCAGGGGGACGGGGCAATCAGCCCCAGCATTTT
TRBD1	TRBV18	TRBJ2-2	.	CASSPPARGKNTGELFF	TGTGCCAGCTCCCCACCGGCCAGGGGGAAGAACACCGGGGAGCTGTTTTTT
TRBD2	TRBV4-2	TRBJ2-3	.	CASSPTSGGPLDTQYF	TGTGCCAGCAGCCCCACCAGCGGGGGGCCTTTGGATACGCAGTATTTT
TRBD1	TRBV19	TRBJ1-3	few	CASSTRDRASGNTIYF	TGTGCCAGTAGTACCAGGGACAGGGCCTCTGGAAACACCATATATTTT
TRBD1	TRBV5-6	TRBJ2-6	.	CASSYDRVAGANVLTF	TGTGCCAGCAGCTATGACAGGGTCGCTGGGGCCAACGTCCTGACTTTC
TRBD1	TRBV18	TRBJ2-1	.	CASSLLTGRAGEQFF	TGTGCCAGCTCACTCCTGACAGGGCGGGCGGGCGAGCAGTTCTTC
.	TRBV3-1/TRBV3-2	TRBJ2-7	.	CASSRGRWGDEQYF	TGTGCCAGCAGCCGAGGACGGTGGGGGGACGAGCAGTACTTC
TRBD1	TRBV4-3	TRBJ2-7	.	CASSQVWDRGLDEQYF	TGCGCCAGCAGCCAAGTATGGGACAGGGGGCTGGACGAGCAGTACTTC
TRBD1	TRBV7-9	TRBJ1-1	.	CASSSQPGQVTEAFF	TGTGCCAGCAGCTCTCAGCCGGGACAGGTAACTGAAGCTTTCTTT
.	TRBV11-2	TRBJ2-7	.	CASSFSGNEQYF	TGTGCCAGCAGCTTTTCAGGGAATGAGCAGTACTTC
.	TRBV6-2/TRBV6-3	TRBJ1-6	.	CASSLYGQRDSPLHF	TGTGCCAGCAGCCTTTATGGACAGAGGGATTCACCCCTCCACTTT
.	TRBV10-2	TRBJ1-5	.	CASTNGTNGRPQHF	TGCGCCAGCACTAATGGGACAAACGGCCGGCCCCAGCATTTT
TRBD2	TRBV6-4	TRBJ2-3	.	CASSDGAGGSTDTQYF	TGTGCCAGCAGTGATGGAGCGGGAGGGAGTACAGATACGCAGTATTTT
TRBD2	TRBV9	TRBJ2-2	.	CASSDTSGVGIGELFF	TGTGCCAGCAGCGATACTAGCGGGGTTGGGATCGGGGAGCTGTTTTTT
TRBD1	TRBV9	TRBJ2-5	few	CASIEPQEVGQGQETQYF	TGTGCCAGCATCGAACCCCAAGAAGTGGGACAGGGGCAAGAGACCCAGTACTTC
.	TRBV12-5	TRBJ1-6	.	CASVQWQESPLHF	TGTGCTAGTGTTCAGTGGCAGGAATCACCCCTCCACTTT
.	TRBV15	TRBJ1-2	.	CATSRDRGISAIGYTF	TGTGCCACCAGCAGAGATCGCGGGATTTCGGCAATTGGCTACACCTTC
TRBD1	TRBV18	TRBJ1-1	once	CASSTTGDGDTEAFF	TGTGCCAGCTCAACAACAGGGGATGGGGACACTGAAGCTTTCTTT
TRBD1	TRBV30	TRBJ2-6	once	CAWSADRGVTGANVLTF	TGTGCCTGGTCGGCGGACAGGGGGGTAACTGGGGCCAACGTCCTGACTTTC
TRBD2	TRBV29-1	TRBJ2-7	.	CSVIAGGTGEQYF	TGCAGCGTAATAGCGGGAGGGACAGGGGAGCAGTACTTC
TRBD2	TRBV30	TRBJ2-1	.	CAREDYNEQFF	TGTGCCCGGGAGGACTACAATGAGCAGTTCTTC
.	TRBV5-1	TRBJ2-5	.	CASSGASVQETQYF	TGCGCCAGCAGCGGCGCTAGCGTCCAAGAGACCCAGTACTTC